Below are 3 T cell receptor beta chains sequenced from a single sample in a study of T cells after posttransplantation cyclophosphamide. Cyclophosphamide on days +3 and +4 followed busulfan-fludarabine conditioning and a marrow graft. Sequencing was performed with immunoSEQ multiplex PCR; in TCRdb, only in-frame clones are kept and a portion is missing. The sample was found to contain almost 5,500 clones, and every one recurs. The sample consisted of PBMCs, taken around 390 days after allogeneic stem cell transplant with posttransplant cyclophosphamide. Every receptor here comes from a male patient between 60 and 69 years old who received an allogeneic stem cell transplant from a related donor, was CMV-positive, and had acute GVHD only. Some T cells may possibly be graft donor cells.

This clone occurred many times. The rearrangement uses TRBV7-2 and TRBJ2-5; TRBD2 aligns across 9 bases. Germline assignment: CDR1 SGHTA and CDR2 FQGNSA. This CDR3 is built from 17 residues. V shed 5 bases and J 1 base; nucleotides not matched to a gene: 11. CDR3 sequence reads: CASSPGTSYLPQETQYF. CDR3 sequence (DNA): TGTGCCAGCAGCCCCGGGACTAGCTATCTCCCCCAAGAGACCCAGTACTTC.

This clone was observed a few times. The V call is TRBV28, the J call TRBJ2-7, with TRBD2 identical over 8 bases. V was pared by 6 bases and J by 2 bases, with 12 bases of the junction left unmatched. The germline CDR1 and CDR2 sequences are MDHEN and SYDVKM. The CDR3 extends over 16 amino acids. The CDR3 coding sequence is TGTGCCAGCAGAACTCGACCGGGACTAGGACCCTACGAGCAGTACTTC. It yields the protein CASRTRPGLGPYEQYF.

This clone was seen ten or more times. The rearrangement links TRBV7-9 to TRBJ2-7, with 9 nucleotides matching TRBD1. The V gene's germline CDR1 is SEHNR and CDR2 FQNEAQ (reference sequence). The CDR3 loop spans 13 amino acids. V shed 1 base, J shed 6 bases, and the junction held 1 base outside the gene matches. This CDR3 reads CASSLGQGGEQYF. In DNA form, the CDR3 reads TGTGCCAGCAGCTTAGGACAGGGGGGCGAGCAGTACTTC.